These 22 T cell receptor beta chains share one sample of origin, sequenced in a study of blood T cell repertoires in COVID-19. Method: immunoSEQ multiplex PCR; TCRdb's copy keeps in-frame clones and lacks some. Among over 95,000 clones listed, more than 75% were seen once. The material sequenced was peripheral blood. These receptors all stem from a middle-aged woman with acute or convalescent COVID-19.

This clone showed up just a few times. The chain combines TRBV7-9 with TRBJ1-1; D gene uncertain. Trimming took 5 bases from V and 1 from J, leaving 17 bases between them. Germline loops: CDR1 SEHNR, CDR2 FQNEAQ (reference sequence). The CDR3 covers 16 residues. The CDR3 DNA follows: TGTGCCAGCAGCCCAGAGGGCCGACTCCAGAACACTGAAGCTTTCTTT. This translates into CASSPEGRLQNTEAFF.

The chain has TRBV5-4 and TRBJ2-2, with TRBD2 matching over 9 bases. The V gene end was trimmed by 5 bases and the J gene end by 5 bases; junction bases not matched to a gene: 4. CDR3 length equals 14 residues. CDR1 SGHNT and CDR2 YYREEE come from the germline V gene (reference sequence). The CDR3 region is CASRPGLATGELFF. CDR3 bases: TGTGCCAGCAGACCGGGACTAGCTACCGGGGAGCTGTTTTTT.

V usage is TRBV5-4 and J usage is TRBJ2-5, with a weak D call TRBD2 (5 bases). V dropped 1 base and J dropped 5 bases, with 12 bases sitting between them. Germline CDR1 and CDR2: SGHNT and YYREEE (reference sequence). CDR3 length: 14 residues. The CDR3: CASSLIGDYETQYF. The CDR3 DNA sequence: TGTGCCAGCAGCTTGATTGGAGACTATGAGACCCAGTACTTC.

The rearrangement uses TRBV2 and TRBJ1-3, with unresolved D. Trimming left V 5 bases short and J 0 bases short, with 8 bases between. This CDR3 is 14 amino acids long. The germline CDR1 and CDR2 sequences are SNHLY and FYNNEI. CDR3 amino acids: CASSPRSSGNTIYF. Here the CDR3 DNA reads TGTGCCAGCAGTCCGAGGAGCTCTGGAAACACCATATATTTT.

The rearrangement joins TRBV7-9 to TRBJ1-1, with TRBD1 matching 10 bases. Germline CDR1 and CDR2: SEHNR and FQNEAQ (reference sequence). V gave up 1 base and J gave up 5 bases; unmatched junction bases: 4. The CDR3 sequence is 15 residues long. CDR3 sequence reads: CASSLGDRGLTEAFF. DNA of the CDR3: TGTGCCAGCAGCTTAGGTGACAGGGGGCTAACTGAAGCTTTCTTT. The whole variable domain, remainder taken from reference TRBV7-9 and TRBJ1-1, is DTGVSQNPRHKITKRGQNVTFRCDPISEHNRLYWYRQTLGQGPEFLTYFQNEAQLEKSRLLSDRFSAERPKGSFSTLEIQRTEQGDSAMYLCASSLGDRGLTEAFFGQGTRLTVV.

This clone has just one count. V and J are TRBV12-5 and TRBJ2-3, with 7 bases aligning to TRBD2. CDR3 length: 17 residues. In germline, CDR1 is LGHNT, CDR2 FRNRAP. V trimming: 3 bases; J trimming: 4 bases; junction bases outside the gene matches: 13. The CDR3 here is CASGLVSGGFISDTQYF. In nucleotides, the CDR3 is TGTGCTAGTGGTTTAGTATCCGGGGGGTTTATCTCAGATACGCAGTATTTT.

V is TRBV5-1 and J is TRBJ1-1, with D possibly matching TRBD1 (5 bases). The ends were cut back, 1 base at V and 2 bases at J, with 9 bases in the middle. The V gene's germline CDR1 is SGHRS and CDR2 YFSETQ. The CDR3 is made up of 14 amino acids. The CDR3 bases are TGCGCCAGCAGCTTGCGGGGGATCAACACTGAAGCTTTCTTT. This encodes CASSLRGINTEAFF.

This clone was seen a single time. V gene TRBV2 combines with J gene TRBJ1-5; TRBD1 aligns across 7 bases. The V segment lost 6 bases and the J segment 5 bases; nucleotides outside the gene matches: 7. The germline CDR1 and CDR2 sequences are SNHLY and FYNNEI. There are 14 residues in the CDR3. This chain's CDR3 is CASRSNRGDQPQHF. The DNA for the CDR3 is TGTGCCAGCAGGTCCAACAGGGGAGATCAGCCCCAGCATTTT.

This clone appeared a single time. The rearrangement joins TRBV7-9 to TRBJ1-3; perhaps TRBD1 as D (5 bases). The V gene's germline CDR1 is SEHNR and CDR2 FQNEAQ (reference sequence). V was trimmed by 5 bases and J by 4 bases, leaving 9 bases between them. The CDR3 extends over 13 amino acids. This CDR3 reads CASSLRQGNTIYF. In nucleotides, the CDR3 is TGTGCCAGCAGCCTTCGACAGGGAAACACCATATATTTT.

The chain links TRBV12-3 or TRBV12-4 to TRBJ1-2, with TRBD1 as a possible D gene (5 bases). V was pared by 6 bases and J by 5 bases, with 10 bases between. The CDR3 has 12 amino acids. The CDR3 here is CASRGRGYGYTF. The CDR3 DNA reads as TGTGCCAGCAGAGGGAGGGGTTATGGCTACACCTTC.

V and J are TRBV7-2 and TRBJ2-5; TRBD1 matches at 7 bases. J was trimmed by 2 bases and V by 2 bases; bases with no gene match: 8. The CDR3 runs 16 residues. Germline V gene data show CDR1 as SGHTA and CDR2 as FQGNSA. The chain's CDR3 is CASSLRVWTGQETQYF. The DNA for the CDR3 is TGTGCCAGCAGCTTACGGGTCTGGACAGGACAAGAGACCCAGTACTTC.

This chain links TRBV23-1 with TRBJ1-2, with no clear D. TRBV23-1 is placed among ORFs of uncertain function. Deletions cut 5 bases from V and 0 bases from J, with 16 bases between. This CDR3 is built from 16 residues. This CDR3 reads CASSGKVGGANYGYTF. Written as DNA, the CDR3 is TGCGCCAGCAGTGGTAAGGTCGGCGGCGCTAACTATGGCTACACCTTC.

The DNA of the CDR3 is TGTGCCAGCAGCTTGCAGGGATGGAATGGTTCACCCCTCCACTTT. Protein product: CASSLQGWNGSPLHF. This chain uses TRBV5-6 with TRBJ1-6; a possible D gene is TRBD1 (5 bases). CDR1 is SGHDT and CDR2 is YYEEEE in the germline V gene. Deletions cut 1 base from V and 9 bases from J, with 14 bases between. The CDR3 loop spans 15 amino acids.

This chain links TRBV2 with TRBJ1-5; 7 bases are shared with TRBD1. This CDR3 is built from 15 residues. Germline V gene lookup returns CDR1 SNHLY and CDR2 FYNNEI. J gave up 2 bases and V 6 bases, and 7 bases lay outside the gene matches. CDR3 nucleotide sequence: TGTGCCAGCAGAAGACAGGGCGTGGGCAATCAGCCCCAGCATTTT. Translated: CASRRQGVGNQPQHF. The variable domain in full, with the rest retrieved from reference TRBV2 and TRBJ1-5, is EPEVTQTPSHQVTQMGQEVILRCVPISNHLYFYWYRQILGQKVEFLVSFYNNEISEKSEIFDDQFSVERPDGSNFTLKIRSTKLEDSAMYFCASRRQGVGNQPQHFGDGTRLSIL.

The V gene is TRBV14, the J gene TRBJ1-1; 7 nucleotides agree with TRBD1. CDR3 length equals 13 residues. Germline CDR1 SGHDN, CDR2 FVKESK. The junction had 6 bases not matched to a gene; V was cut back by 6 bases and J by 5 bases. CDR3: CASSRGQRTEAFF. The DNA of the CDR3 is TGTGCCAGCAGTAGGGGACAGAGGACTGAAGCTTTCTTT. The entire variable domain, with the rest obtained from reference TRBV14 and TRBJ1-1, is as follows: EAGVTQFPSHSVIEKGQTVTLRCDPISGHDNLYWYRRVMGKEIKFLLHFVKESKQDESGMPNNRFLAERTGGTYSTLKVQPAELEDSGVYFCASSRGQRTEAFFGQGTRLTVV.

This clone was seen only once. The same CDR3 also results from other DNA sequences found in this sample. The DNA of the CDR3 is TGCAGCGTTTTAAGGGGTACTGAAGCTTTCTTT. Residues: CSVLRGTEAFF. The rearrangement uses TRBV29-1 and TRBJ1-1; D is perhaps TRBD1 (5 bases). Between the trimmed V and J ends, which lost 5 bases and 5 bases, there was a span of 9 bases. In germline, CDR1 is SQVTM, CDR2 ANQGSEA. There are 11 residues in the CDR3.

V is TRBV30 and J is TRBJ1-5, with TRBD1 identical over 8 bases. This CDR3 is 17 amino acids long. Germline CDR1 reads GTSNPN; CDR2 reads SVGIG (reference sequence). V shed 1 base and J 5 bases; nucleotides not matched to a gene: 13. The CDR3 here is CAWSDPGGAGFYQPQHF. The CDR3 region has the DNA TGTGCCTGGAGTGACCCAGGGGGCGCGGGATTTTATCAGCCCCAGCATTTT.

The chain joins TRBV10-3 to TRBJ2-2; 10 bases line up with TRBD2. The CDR3 contains 18 residues. The V segment lost 0 bases and the J segment 1 base; nucleotides outside the gene matches: 5. Germline lookup yields CDR1 ENHRY and CDR2 SYGVKD. The CDR3 nucleotides are TGTGCCATCAGTGAGTCGACTCTAGCGGGGGTGAACACCGGGGAGCTGTTTTTT. Translation gives CAISESTLAGVNTGELFF.

The chain couples TRBV29-1 to TRBJ1-1, with unresolved D. The CDR3 extends over 10 amino acids. The germline V gene has CDR1 SQVTM and CDR2 ANQGSEA. Trimming left V 4 bases short and J 7 bases short, with 7 bases between. CDR3 nucleotides: TGCAGCGTTGCGGAGCTTGAAGCTTTCTTT. It specifies CSVAELEAFF.

This chain joins TRBV5-4 and TRBJ2-3; D is possibly TRBD1 (5 bases). The germline gives CDR1 SGHNT, CDR2 YYREEE (reference sequence). The CDR3 covers 16 residues. V was trimmed by 4 bases and J by 1 base, leaving 16 bases between them. The CDR3 DNA reads TGTGCCAGCAGCCCCCTTACGAAGGGGCGCACAGATACGCAGTATTTT. Its protein is CASSPLTKGRTDTQYF.

The V gene is TRBV6-5, the J gene TRBJ1-1; 7 nucleotides agree with TRBD1. V lost 5 bases to trimming and J lost 1 base; unmatched junction nucleotides: 7. CDR1 and CDR2 (germline): MNHEY, SVGAGI. This CDR3 region has 15 residues. In DNA form, the CDR3 reads TGTGCCAGCAGTAGATCCGGGACAGAGAACACTGAAGCTTTCTTT. Translated: CASSRSGTENTEAFF.

V is TRBV3-1 (or the pseudogene TRBV3-2) and J is TRBJ2-7; D ambiguous. Trimming took 0 bases from V and 1 from J, leaving 4 bases between them. The CDR3 runs to 13 residues. CDR1 is LGHDT and CDR2 is YNNKEL in the germline V gene (reference sequence). This CDR3 reads CASSQDLSYEQYF. Here the CDR3 DNA reads TGTGCCAGCAGCCAAGATCTATCCTACGAGCAGTACTTC.